The 17 T cell receptor beta chains listed next were all sequenced from one sample in a study of Ad26.COV2.S vaccination and SARS-CoV-2 variants. Method: immunoSEQ multiplex PCR; TCRdb's copy keeps in-frame clones and lacks some. This sample has around 86,000 clones, with less than 85% found just once. Material: peripheral blood, obtained after recovery from COVID-19. The receptors were sampled from a human donor who had recovered from COVID-19.

The chain has TRBV27 and TRBJ2-6; TRBD1 or TRBD2 may be the D gene (5 bases each). The V gene lost 4 bases and the J gene lost 2 bases, with 12 bases spanning the gap. CDR1 MNHEY and CDR2 SMNVEV come from the germline V gene (reference sequence). CDR3 length: 16 amino acids. This chain's CDR3 is CASSWIGGTGANVLTF. Written as DNA, the CDR3 is TGTGCCAGCAGTTGGATTGGGGGAACTGGGGCCAACGTCCTGACTTTC.

The chain couples TRBV7-6 to TRBJ2-7, with 12 nucleotides matching TRBD1. The CDR3 has 14 residues. CDR1 SGHVS and CDR2 FNYEAQ come from the germline V gene. V was pared by 5 bases and J by 5 bases, with 4 bases of the junction left unmatched. The CDR3 sequence: CASSPGQGADEQYF. CDR3 coding DNA: TGTGCCAGCAGCCCGGGACAGGGGGCGGACGAGCAGTACTTC. Full variable domain (missing parts from reference TRBV7-6 and TRBJ2-7): GAGVSQSPRYKVTKRGQDVALRCDPISGHVSLYWYRQALGQGPEFLTYFNYEAQQDKSGLPNDRFSAERPEGSISTLTIQRTEQRDSAMYRCASSPGQGADEQYFGPGTRLTVT.

The chain joins TRBV11-2 to TRBJ2-1; D possibly corresponds to TRBD1 (5 bases). V dropped 2 bases and J dropped 0 bases, with 11 bases sitting between them. The germline V gene encodes CDR1 SGHAT and CDR2 FQNNGV. The CDR3 loop spans 16 amino acids. The CDR3 coding sequence is TGTGCCAGCAGCTTACGAAGCAGGGACTCCTACAATGAGCAGTTCTTC. Residues: CASSLRSRDSYNEQFF. The entire variable domain, with the rest obtained from reference TRBV11-2 and TRBJ2-1, is as follows: EAGVAQSPRYKIIEKRQSVAFWCNPISGHATLYWYQQILGQGPKLLIQFQNNGVVDDSQLPKDRFSAERLKGVDSTLKIQPAKLEDSAVYLCASSLRSRDSYNEQFFGPGTRLTVL.

This chain links TRBV11-2 with TRBJ1-2; D call uncertain. The V gene's germline CDR1 is SGHAT and CDR2 FQNNGV. V lost 1 base, J lost 1 base, and 4 bases lay in between. The CDR3 runs 13 residues. The CDR3 loop is CASSLAGNYGYTF. For the CDR3, the DNA is TGTGCCAGCAGCTTAGCGGGTAACTATGGCTACACCTTC.

The V gene is TRBV5-1, the J gene TRBJ2-7; 10 bases fit TRBD2. CDR3 length equals 17 residues. Germline CDR1 and CDR2: SGHRS and YFSETQ. V dropped 4 bases and J dropped 0; count of bases not matched to a gene: 10. CDR3 nucleotide sequence: TGCGCCAGCAGCCTGGAGGCTAGCGGGAGCCCCTCCTACGAGCAGTACTTC. Its translation is CASSLEASGSPSYEQYF. Full variable domain (outside the CDR3, taken from reference TRBV5-1 and TRBJ2-7): KAGVTQTPRYLIKTRGQQVTLSCSPISGHRSVSWYQQTPGQGLQFLFEYFSETQRNKGNFPGRFSGRQFSNSRSEMNVSTLELGDSALYLCASSLEASGSPSYEQYFGPGTRLTVT.

The V and J genes are TRBV2 and TRBJ1-1, with D possibly matching TRBD1 (6 bases). Trimming removed 10 bases from V and 5 bases from J, with 14 bases in between. The CDR3 totals 12 residues. The germline CDR1 and CDR2 sequences are SNHLY and FYNNEI. The CDR3 loop reads CATVQGRTEAFF. CDR3 DNA: TGTGCCACCGTACAGGGAAGGACTGAAGCTTTCTTT.

This chain joins TRBV11-3 and TRBJ2-7, with D tentatively TRBD1 (5 bases). The germline V gene encodes CDR1 SGHNT and CDR2 YENEEA. Trimming cost V 3 bases and J 1 base, with 10 bases left between them. CDR3 length: 14 amino acids. The CDR3 is CASSFYKGSYEQYF. The CDR3 DNA follows: TGTGCCAGCAGCTTCTACAAGGGGTCCTACGAGCAGTACTTC.

This chain uses TRBV7-8 with TRBJ1-3; perhaps TRBD1 as D (5 bases). Germline CDR1 and CDR2: SGHVS and FQNEAQ. The V and J ends lost 10 bases and 2 bases respectively, with 12 bases between them. The CDR3 length is 13 residues. The DNA for the CDR3 is TGTGCCACCGGGACGGGGGCTGGAAACACCATATATTTT. This sequence encodes CATGTGAGNTIYF.

The chain recombines TRBV11-2 with TRBJ2-1; D is perhaps TRBD1 (5 bases). The V gene's germline CDR1 is SGHAT and CDR2 FQNNGV. V lost 2 bases, J lost 9 bases, and 11 bases lay in between. The CDR3 totals 13 residues. The CDR3: CASSLYQGSEQFF. The CDR3 bases are TGTGCCAGCAGCTTATATCAGGGCAGTGAGCAGTTCTTC. Combining the CDR3 with reference TRBV11-2 and TRBJ2-1 gives the whole variable domain EAGVAQSPRYKIIEKRQSVAFWCNPISGHATLYWYQQILGQGPKLLIQFQNNGVVDDSQLPKDRFSAERLKGVDSTLKIQPAKLEDSAVYLCASSLYQGSEQFFGPGTRLTVL.

The rearrangement uses TRBV3-1 (or the pseudogene TRBV3-2) and TRBJ2-3; 10 nucleotides line up with TRBD2. Germline V CDR1 and CDR2: LGHDT, YNNKEL (reference sequence). CDR3 length: 18 amino acids. J gave up 2 bases and V 0 bases, and 8 bases lay outside the gene matches. CDR3 protein: CASSQDSRLAGFTDTQYF. CDR3 nucleotides: TGTGCCAGCAGCCAAGATTCGCGACTAGCGGGTTTCACAGATACGCAGTATTTT.

V and J are TRBV29-1 and TRBJ1-2, with 10 bases matching TRBD1. Trimming cost V 1 base and J 5 bases; bases outside gene matches: 1. Germline V CDR1 and CDR2: SQVTM, ANQGSEA. The CDR3 covers 13 residues. The CDR3 loop is CSVEGGQGYGYTF. The CDR3 coding sequence is TGCAGCGTTGAAGGGGGACAGGGGTATGGCTACACCTTC.

The chain joins TRBV3-1 (or the pseudogene TRBV3-2) to TRBJ2-5; maybe TRBD2 (6 bases). CDR1 and CDR2 (germline): LGHDT, YNNKEL (reference sequence). CDR3 length: 17 residues. The V and J ends lost 1 base and 4 bases respectively, with 19 bases between them. CDR3 residues: CASSQGRVFAVGETQYF. In nucleotides, the CDR3 is TGTGCCAGCAGCCAAGGGAGGGTCTTCGCGGTCGGAGAGACCCAGTACTTC.

The chain has TRBV5-4 and TRBJ1-2, with a possible D match to TRBD1 (5 bases). The CDR3 sequence is 15 residues long. The V end was cut by 3 bases, the J end by 2 bases, with 14 bases between. Germline assignment: CDR1 SGHNT and CDR2 YYREEE (reference sequence). The CDR3 coding sequence is TGTGCCAGCAGCTCAACCGGGACTCTAAACTATGGCTACACCTTC. It specifies CASSSTGTLNYGYTF.

J is TRBJ1-2 and V is TRBV14; TRBD1 might be the D (5 bases). V lost 3 bases and J lost 3, with 17 bases in between. The CDR3 is 16 amino acids. Germline CDR1 reads SGHDN; CDR2 reads FVKESK. CDR3 in DNA: TGTGCCAGCAGCCATGTGGGGACGGATCCCCACTATGGCTACACCTTC. This encodes CASSHVGTDPHYGYTF.

The rearrangement uses TRBV7-2 and TRBJ1-1; possibly TRBD1 for D (6 bases). The CDR3 spans 18 residues. Trimming took 6 bases from V and 1 from J, leaving 24 bases between them. Germline values: CDR1 SGHTA, CDR2 FQGNSA. The CDR3 sequence is CASSSRAGGASWNTEAFF. Written as DNA, the CDR3 is TGTGCCAGCAGTTCTAGGGCCGGGGGGGCCTCCTGGAACACTGAAGCTTTCTTT.

In its sample, this clone was seen once. A junction boundary mismatches the germline segment, possibly from a read error. The V and J genes are TRBV6-2 or TRBV6-3 and TRBJ2-2, with TRBD1 as a possible D gene (6 bases). Germline values: CDR1 MNHEY, CDR2 SVGEGT. This CDR3 is 16 amino acids long. The CDR3 DNA sequence: TGTGCCAGCAGTTACGGGGCAGGGGCGAAGACCGGGGAGCTGTTTTTT. Translating gives CASSYGAGAKTGELFF.

This clone was seen more than once but under ten times. The chain couples TRBV5-4 to TRBJ2-6, with 8 positions matching TRBD1. J was trimmed by 1 base and V by 3 bases; bases with no gene match: 3. CDR1 is SGHNT and CDR2 is YYREEE in the germline V gene (reference sequence). CDR3 length equals 16 residues. The CDR3, as DNA: TGTGCCAGCAGCTACGACAGGGGTTCTGGGGCCAACGTCCTGACTTTC. This translates into CASSYDRGSGANVLTF.